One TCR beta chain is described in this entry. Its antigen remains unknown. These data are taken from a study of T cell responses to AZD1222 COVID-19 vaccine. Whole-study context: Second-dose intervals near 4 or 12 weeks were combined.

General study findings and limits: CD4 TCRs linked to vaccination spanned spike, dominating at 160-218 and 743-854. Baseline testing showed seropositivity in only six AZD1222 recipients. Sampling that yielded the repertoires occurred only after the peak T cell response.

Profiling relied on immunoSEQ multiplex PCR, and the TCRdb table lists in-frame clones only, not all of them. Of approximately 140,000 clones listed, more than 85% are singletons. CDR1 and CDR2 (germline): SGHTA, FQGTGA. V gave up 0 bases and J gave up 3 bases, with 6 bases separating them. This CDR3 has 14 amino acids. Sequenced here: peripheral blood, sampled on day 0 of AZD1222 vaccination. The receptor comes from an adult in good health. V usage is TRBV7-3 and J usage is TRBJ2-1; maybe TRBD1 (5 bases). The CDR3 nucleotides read TGTGCCAGCAGCTTAACCGACAGCTACAATGAGCAGTTCTTC. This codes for CASSLTDSYNEQFF.